These 17 T cell receptor beta chains were sequenced from one sample in a study of blood T cell repertoires in COVID-19 (TCRdb year 2020). Libraries were built with the immunoSEQ multiplex PCR assay. TCRdb re-hosts the immuneACCESS table, in-frame sequences only. Its copies lack some clones; in the studies checked, an unresolved V gene accounts for under half of them, and the cause for the rest is not known. The sample table holds approximately 71,000 clones, of which 90% were seen once. The ten largest account for 5.1% of the sample. Sequenced sample: peripheral blood. The receptors come from a woman in her late teens or twenties with acute or convalescent COVID-19.

The chain joins TRBV12-3 or TRBV12-4 to TRBJ1-5; tentative D call: TRBD1 (6 bases). This CDR3 is 12 amino acids long. V was cut by 9 bases and J by 6 bases, with 12 bases left in between. The DNA of the CDR3 is TGTGCCAGTAACCAGGGGATTCAGCCCCAGCATTTT. It specifies CASNQGIQPQHF.

The chain carries TRBV7-2 and TRBJ2-1; TRBD2 agrees at 11 bases. After removal of 5 bases from V and 4 bases from J, the junction contained 7 bases not matched to a gene. This CDR3 is built from 16 residues. The germline gives CDR1 SGHTA, CDR2 FQGNSA. The CDR3 sequence is CASSGASGRTYNEQFF. The CDR3 nucleotides read TGTGCCAGCAGCGGAGCTAGCGGGAGGACATACAATGAGCAGTTCTTC.

V gene TRBV19 combines with J gene TRBJ2-7; the D is unclear. Trimming shortened V by 3 bases and J by 3 bases, and 9 bases separated the two germline ends. Per the germline V gene, CDR1 is LNHDA and CDR2 is SQIVND (reference sequence). The CDR3 length is 13 residues. The CDR3: CASSMKAGYEQYF. CDR3 bases: TGTGCCAGTAGTATGAAGGCAGGCTACGAGCAGTACTTC.

This sequence joins TRBV19 and TRBJ1-2, with 9 bases fitting TRBD1. V trimming: 3 bases; J trimming: 4 bases; junction bases outside the gene matches: 9. The CDR3 is made up of 16 amino acids. Germline lookup yields CDR1 LNHDA and CDR2 SQIVND (reference sequence). In nucleotides, the CDR3 is TGTGCCAGTAGTATTGGGACAGGGTGGAGAGGCTATGGCTACACCTTC. This translates into CASSIGTGWRGYGYTF.

V is TRBV6-6 and J is TRBJ1-1, with TRBD1 identical over 9 bases. Germline CDR1 is MNHNY and CDR2 is SVGAGI (reference sequence). CDR3 length equals 11 residues. The V and J ends lost 6 bases and 10 bases, in that order; junction bases with no gene match: 3. CDR3 in DNA: TGTGCCAGCAGCTGGGGACAGGGAGCTTTCTTT. It is translated as CASSWGQGAFF.

This rearrangement joins TRBV27 to TRBJ2-1; D might be TRBD2 (5 bases). V lost 5 bases, J lost 5 bases, and 22 bases lay in between. Germline V lookup: CDR1 MNHEY, CDR2 SMNVEV (reference sequence). This CDR3 region has 17 residues. Written as DNA, the CDR3 is TGTGCCAGCAGTCCCACCCCTAAGACGGGAATACACAATGAGCAGTTCTTC. It codes for CASSPTPKTGIHNEQFF.

This clone was seen a few times. DNA of the CDR3: TGTGCCACCAGCAGAGAGGGTAATACGGGACAGGGGCTCCAGCCCCAGCATTTT. This sequence encodes CATSREGNTGQGLQPQHF. The chain links TRBV15 to TRBJ1-5, with TRBD1 matching 10 bases. This CDR3 is built from 18 residues. V dropped 0 bases and J dropped 7; count of bases not matched to a gene: 12. Germline V gives CDR1 LNHNV, CDR2 YYDKDF (reference sequence).

This rearrangement joins TRBV30 to TRBJ2-1, with TRBD1 matching over 8 bases. V trimming: 8 bases; J trimming: 0 bases; junction bases outside the gene matches: 18. This CDR3 region has 18 residues. Germline lookup yields CDR1 GTSNPN and CDR2 SVGIG (reference sequence). Here the CDR3 reads CAQRSGTGPSSSYNEQFF. Written as DNA, the CDR3 is TGTGCCCAGCGCTCCGGGACAGGCCCTTCCAGCTCCTACAATGAGCAGTTCTTC.

The chain couples TRBV6-1 to TRBJ2-2, with 8 positions matching TRBD2. J was trimmed by 7 bases and V by 2 bases; bases with no gene match: 6. From germline, CDR1 is MNHNS and CDR2 SASEGT. The CDR3 covers 15 residues. The CDR3 coding sequence is TGTGCCAGCAGTGAAAACGGGGGGGCCGTCGGGGAGCTGTTTTTT. Protein product: CASSENGGAVGELFF.

The chain employs TRBV28 and TRBJ1-5, with TRBD1 identical over 9 bases. V trimming: 5 bases; J trimming: 4 bases; junction bases outside the gene matches: 6. Germline CDR1 MDHEN, CDR2 SYDVKM. The CDR3 extends over 15 amino acids. The CDR3 bases are TGTGCCAGCAGTCCCCCGGGACAGGGAAATCAGCCCCAGCATTTT. It codes for CASSPPGQGNQPQHF.

J is TRBJ2-1 and V is TRBV3-1 (or the pseudogene TRBV3-2); 8 nucleotides match TRBD2. The CDR3 length is 20 residues. The J segment lost 0 bases and the V segment lost 1 base, leaving 14 bases of the junction unmatched. CDR1 and CDR2 (germline): LGHDT, YNNKEL (reference sequence). The CDR3 protein is CASSQVMRASGSDSYNEQFF. The CDR3 nucleotides are TGTGCCAGCAGCCAAGTAATGCGGGCTAGCGGGTCGGACTCCTACAATGAGCAGTTCTTC.

With respect to this clone: The same CDR3 is also encoded by other DNA sequences in this sample. The rearrangement uses TRBV3-1 (or the pseudogene TRBV3-2) and TRBJ1-1, with a possible D match to TRBD1 (6 bases). V was trimmed by 3 bases and J by 1 base, leaving 15 bases between them. The CDR3 has 16 residues. The V gene's germline CDR1 is LGHDT and CDR2 YNNKEL (reference sequence). CDR3 protein: CASSQVQGMGNTEAFF. The CDR3 DNA follows: TGTGCCAGCAGCCAGGTACAGGGTATGGGGAACACTGAAGCTTTCTTT.

The chain has TRBV4-1 and TRBJ2-7; 10 bases map to TRBD2. V dropped 1 base and J dropped 0; count of bases not matched to a gene: 0. The CDR3 runs to 15 residues. Looked up from germline, CDR1 is MGHRA and CDR2 is YSYEKL. The CDR3 here is CASSQVAGGSYEQYF. CDR3 bases: TGCGCCAGCAGCCAAGTAGCGGGGGGCTCCTACGAGCAGTACTTC.

The chain is built from TRBV12-3 or TRBV12-4 and TRBJ1-2; the D gene is possibly TRBD1 (5 bases). Trimming removed 2 bases at V and 8 bases at J, with 9 bases between. This CDR3 comprises 12 residues. This CDR3 is CASSLSGGGYTF. The CDR3 DNA follows: TGTGCCAGCAGTTTATCCGGGGGAGGCTACACCTTC.

This clone occurred once. V usage is TRBV16 and J usage is TRBJ1-3; D gene unclear. Trimming removed 4 bases at V and 0 bases at J, with 13 bases between. The germline V gene encodes CDR1 KGHSY and CDR2 FQNENV. This CDR3 region has 16 residues. The CDR3 loop reads CASSPAGRSSGNTIYF. DNA of the CDR3: TGTGCCAGCAGCCCGGCTGGCCGGAGCTCTGGAAACACCATATATTTT.

V is TRBV18 and J is TRBJ2-5, with 9 bases matching TRBD2. Germline V gene sequence: CDR1 KGHSH, CDR2 LQKENI. This CDR3 contains 14 residues. After removal of 3 bases from V and 4 bases from J, the junction contained 3 bases not matched to a gene. The CDR3 region has the DNA TGTGCCAGCTCACCCGAGCGGGAGGCAGAGACCCAGTACTTC. It specifies CASSPEREAETQYF.

The chain recombines TRBV18 with TRBJ2-3, with TRBD2 matching 11 bases. J was trimmed by 1 base and V by 3 bases; bases with no gene match: 3. Germline CDR1 reads KGHSH; CDR2 reads LQKENI. This CDR3 contains 16 residues. In DNA, the CDR3 is TGTGCCAGCTCACCCCTAGCGGGGGGCGGCACAGATACGCAGTATTTT. Amino acid sequence: CASSPLAGGGTDTQYF.